The clone carrying this TCR beta chain was detected a few times. The V gene end was trimmed by 4 bases and the J gene end by 4 bases; junction bases not matched to a gene: 4. The CDR3 is made up of 13 amino acids. Germline V lookup: CDR1 SGHVS, CDR2 FNYEAQ. This sample is drawn from a study of blood T cell repertoires in COVID-19. Study in general: Spain, Italy and the United States supplied samples that represented acute and convalescent COVID-19. T cells, B-cell-depleted T cells, or PBMCs provided the cDNA or gDNA that served as material.

Original processing notes: Researchers report that nucleated cell counts were estimated from reference gene primer amplification. TCRdb keeps only in-frame clones here, not all; method: immunoSEQ multiplex PCR. V, J and clone size were drawn from that table, and D and trimming were deduced from the DNA. This table has around 65,000 clones, 65% to 80% appearing once. The TCR was taken from a man in his 60s with acute or convalescent COVID-19. Source material: peripheral blood. The rearrangement uses TRBV7-6 and TRBJ2-7; 7 bases match TRBD2. DNA for the CDR3: TGTGCCAGCAGCTCCGGGGGAGGGTACGAGCAGTACTTC. It specifies CASSSGGGYEQYF.